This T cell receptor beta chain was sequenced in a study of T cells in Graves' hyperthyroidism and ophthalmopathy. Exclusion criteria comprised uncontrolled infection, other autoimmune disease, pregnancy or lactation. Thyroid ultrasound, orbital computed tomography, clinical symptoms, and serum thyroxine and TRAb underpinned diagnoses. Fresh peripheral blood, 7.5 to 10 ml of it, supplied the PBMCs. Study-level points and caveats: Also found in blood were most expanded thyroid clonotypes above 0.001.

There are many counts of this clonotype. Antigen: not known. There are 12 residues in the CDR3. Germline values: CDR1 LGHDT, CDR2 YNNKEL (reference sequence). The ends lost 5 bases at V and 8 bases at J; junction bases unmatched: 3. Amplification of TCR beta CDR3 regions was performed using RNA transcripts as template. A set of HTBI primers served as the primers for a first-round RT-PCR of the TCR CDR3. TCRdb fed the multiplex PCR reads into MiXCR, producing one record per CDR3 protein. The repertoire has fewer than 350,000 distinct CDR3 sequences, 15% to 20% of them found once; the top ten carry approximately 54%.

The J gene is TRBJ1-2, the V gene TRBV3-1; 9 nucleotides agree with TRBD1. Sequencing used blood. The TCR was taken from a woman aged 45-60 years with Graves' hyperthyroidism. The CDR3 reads CASSRTGDGYTF. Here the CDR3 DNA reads TGTGCCAGCAGCAGGACAGGGGACGGCTACACCTTC.